The clone carrying this TCR beta chain was counted many times. The sample is drawn from a study of T-cell reconstitution after alpha-beta-depleted transplantation in children. As it was prepared, the TCRbeta library received unique molecular identifiers. TCRdb re-analysed the PCR reads in MiXCR, keeping a single row per CDR3 protein. The profile shows around 22,000 distinct CDR3 sequences, approximately 11% of them singletons. Germline CDR1 and CDR2: LGHNA and YNFKEQ. The germline V and J ends were trimmed by 5 bases and 5 bases, with 19 bases remaining between them. The CDR3 length is 15 residues. V is TRBV4-2 and J is TRBJ2-7, with D tentatively TRBD1 or TRBD2 (5 bases each). The source material was PBMCs from the stem cell graft donor, sampled from the stem cell graft. The TCR was taken from a human donor who donated a stem cell graft to a child with chronic granulomatous disease. CDR3 DNA: TGTGCCAGCAGCTTCAGGACGGGTTTGGGGGACGAGCAGTACTTC. It translates to CASSFRTGLGDEQYF.